These 18 T cell receptor beta chains were sequenced from one sample in a study of T cells in Graves' hyperthyroidism and ophthalmopathy. From RNA transcripts, TCR beta CDR3 regions were amplified. HTBI primers were employed in a first-round RT-PCR of the TCR CDR3. A single record per CDR3 protein comes from TCRdb applying MiXCR to the multiplex PCR reads. The table has roughly 500,000 distinct CDR3 sequences, 46% seen once. Specimen: peripheral blood or thyroid tissue (not recorded which). Receptors were obtained from an adult woman with Graves' disease, either hyperthyroidism or ophthalmopathy (not recorded which).

In this sample, this clonotype turned up many times. This chain connects TRBV7-8 to TRBJ1-2, with D tentatively TRBD1 (5 bases). V dropped 8 bases and J dropped 4 bases, with 8 bases sitting between them. CDR1 is SGHVS, CDR2 FQNEAQ, per germline. This CDR3 contains 11 residues. The CDR3 loop is CASSGGYGYTF. The CDR3 bases are TGTGCCAGCTCTGGGGGCTATGGCTACACCTTC. The full variable domain, in which reference TRBV7-8 and TRBJ1-2 provide the parts outside the CDR3, is GAGVSQSPRYKVAKRGQDVALRCDPISGHVSLFWYQQALGQGPEFLTYFQNEAQLDKSGLPSDRFFAERPEGSVSTLKIQRTQQEDSAVYLCASSGGYGYTFGSGTRLTVV.

V gene TRBV29-1 combines with J gene TRBJ1-2; TRBD1 might be the D (5 bases). Germline CDR1 is SQVTM and CDR2 is ANQGSEA. CDR3 length equals 13 residues. V gave up 1 base and J gave up 3 bases, with 9 bases separating them. CDR3 region: CSVEATGHYGYTF. The CDR3 region has the DNA TGCAGCGTTGAAGCAACAGGCCACTATGGCTACACCTTC.

This chain joins TRBV10-1 and TRBJ1-6; D not certain. V was clipped by 3 bases and J by 9 bases, with 9 bases between them. The CDR3 loop spans 13 amino acids. Germline lookup yields CDR1 WNHNN and CDR2 SYGVQD (reference sequence). The CDR3 here is CASSDPLTSPLHF. The CDR3, as DNA: TGCGCCAGCAGTGACCCCCTAACTTCACCCCTCCACTTT.

The chain has TRBV7-3 and TRBJ1-2, with 12 bases fitting TRBD1. Germline V gives CDR1 SGHTA, CDR2 FQGTGA. The CDR3 runs to 17 residues. The J segment lost 5 bases and the V segment lost 5 bases, leaving 12 bases of the junction unmatched. CDR3 protein: CASSVPGQGAWAYGYTF. The DNA of the CDR3 is TGTGCCAGCAGCGTGCCGGGACAGGGGGCCTGGGCTTATGGCTACACCTTC.

The rearrangement uses TRBV10-3 and TRBJ2-7, with D perhaps being TRBD1 or TRBD2 (5 bases each). Germline V gene lookup returns CDR1 ENHRY and CDR2 SYGVKD. CDR3 size: 13 residues. Trimming left V 8 bases short and J 7 bases short, with 18 bases between. The CDR3: CAILAGTGREQYF. The CDR3 coding sequence is TGTGCCATCCTAGCAGGGACCGGGCGGGAGCAGTACTTC.

The chain is built from TRBV9 and TRBJ2-7; 9 bases map to TRBD2. Trimming at V came to 0 bases and at J to 5 bases, leaving 9 bases not matched to a gene. CDR1 is SGDLS and CDR2 is YYNGEE in the germline V gene. The CDR3 runs 16 residues. CDR3 sequence (DNA): TGTGCCAGCAGCGTAGGCCCAAGACTAGCGGTCCACGAGCAGTACTTC. Translation: CASSVGPRLAVHEQYF.

The chain has TRBV29-1 and TRBJ1-1, with 9 bases that match TRBD1. Germline V CDR1 and CDR2: SQVTM, ANQGSEA. Losses at the gene ends were 6 bases for V and 5 bases for J; bases not matched to a gene: 10. The CDR3 consists of 14 residues. In nucleotides, the CDR3 is TGCAGCGTGGGACAGGGCCTTGTGTGGACTGAAGCTTTCTTT. This translates into CSVGQGLVWTEAFF.

This clonotype appeared once. V gene TRBV20-1 combines with J gene TRBJ2-7; D may match TRBD1 or TRBD2 (7 bases each). V gave up 3 bases and J gave up 4 bases, with 13 bases separating them. This CDR3 region has 13 residues. CDR1 and CDR2 (germline): DFQATT, SNEGSKA (reference sequence). The CDR3 nucleotides are TGCAGTGCTAGGGGAGGGGGCAGATACGAGCAGTACTTC. It is translated as CSARGGGRYEQYF.

The DNA for the CDR3 is TGTGCCAGCAGCGGAACCGGCGACACATTTAACACTGAAGCGAGTCAGAGTTATCAGCCCCAGCATTTT. Its translation: CASSGTGDTFNTEASQSYQPQHF. The chain joins TRBV2 to TRBJ1-5, with no clear D. The CDR3 contains 23 residues. The germline V gene has CDR1 SNHLY and CDR2 FYNNEI. Deletions cut 6 bases from V and 5 bases from J, with 41 bases between.

This clonotype was seen once. As DNA, the CDR3 is TGTGCCAGCAGACGGCAGTACTTC. The encoded protein is CASRRQYF. The chain employs TRBV7-2 and TRBJ2-7; D ambiguous. V shed 6 bases and J shed 9 bases, with 3 bases lying between them. This CDR3 spans 8 amino acids. Per germline, CDR1 SGHTA and CDR2 FQGNSA.

This clonotype showed up just a few times. The chain employs TRBV10-3 and TRBJ2-7; D is undetermined. With 4 bases removed from V and 7 bases from J, the gap between germline ends came to 11 bases. Germline values: CDR1 ENHRY, CDR2 SYGVKD. CDR3 length: 12 amino acids. The CDR3: CAISASGWEQYF. The DNA for the CDR3 is TGTGCCATCAGTGCTTCTGGGTGGGAGCAGTACTTC.

This clonotype was counted ten times or more. This rearrangement joins TRBV20-1 to TRBJ1-4, with D perhaps TRBD1 (6 bases). V shed 0 bases and J shed 8 bases, with 13 bases lying between them. The CDR3 extends over 14 amino acids. Per the germline V gene, CDR1 is DFQATT and CDR2 is SNEGSKA (reference sequence). The CDR3 bases are TGCAGTGCTAGAGATCCCGGGGGCGAGGAAAAACTGTTTTTT. Protein sequence: CSARDPGGEEKLFF.

The V gene is TRBV20-1, the J gene TRBJ2-1; TRBD2 aligns across 13 bases. The CDR3 spans 15 residues. From germline, CDR1 is DFQATT and CDR2 SNEGSKA (reference sequence). Trimming removed 5 bases from V and 5 bases from J; junction bases left unmatched: 6. CDR3: CSALTTSGRDNEQFF. The CDR3 region has the DNA TGCAGTGCTCTAACCACTAGCGGGAGGGACAATGAGCAGTTCTTC.

The chain recombines TRBV4-1 with TRBJ1-5; D is ambiguous. Trimming shortened V by 5 bases and J by 0 bases, and 17 bases separated the two germline ends. CDR3 length: 17 amino acids. Germline V CDR1 and CDR2: MGHRA, YSYEKL. The CDR3: CASSSHRALYSNQPQHF. As DNA, the CDR3 is TGCGCCAGCAGCTCACACCGGGCCCTTTATAGCAATCAGCCCCAGCATTTT.

This chain links TRBV7-9 with TRBJ2-7; D possibly corresponds to TRBD2 (6 bases). CDR1 is SEHNR and CDR2 is FQNEAQ in the germline V gene (reference sequence). This CDR3 spans 16 amino acids. Trimming cost V 5 bases and J 0 bases, with 17 bases left between them. The DNA of the CDR3 is TGTGCCAGCAGCCCTGGGGGTAGCGGCCTCTCCTACGAGCAGTACTTC. This translates into CASSPGGSGLSYEQYF.

The rearrangement joins TRBV2 to TRBJ1-1; D might be TRBD1 (5 bases). The CDR3 runs 13 residues. Germline V CDR1 and CDR2: SNHLY, FYNNEI. Trimming pared 8 bases from V and 6 bases from J, leaving 16 bases between. In DNA, the CDR3 is TGTGCCAGCGAGGAGGGGCGGTTATCTGAAGCTTTCTTT. It translates to CASEEGRLSEAFF.

This clonotype was seen ten or more times. V is TRBV19 and J is TRBJ1-1; the D gene is possibly TRBD1 (6 bases). Germline V gives CDR1 LNHDA, CDR2 SQIVND (reference sequence). The CDR3 is 17 residues long. Deletions cut 6 bases from V and 4 bases from J, with 24 bases between. The CDR3 DNA sequence: TGTGCCAGTAGCCCCTCTCTGGGGGGGCTAAGGGGCACTGAAGCTTTCTTT. The encoded protein is CASSPSLGGLRGTEAFF. Using reference TRBV19 and TRBJ1-1 for the parts outside the CDR3, the full variable domain is DGGITQSPKYLFRKEGQNVTLSCEQNLNHDAMYWYRQDPGQGLRLIYYSQIVNDFQKGDIAEGYSVSREKKESFPLTVTSAQKNPTAFYLCASSPSLGGLRGTEAFFGQGTRLTVV.

This clonotype was seen many times. In nucleotides, the CDR3 is TGCAGTGCCCCTCCGGGACTAGCGGTTTGGACCTACGAGCAGTACTTC. It yields the protein CSAPPGLAVWTYEQYF. The V and J genes are TRBV20-1 and TRBJ2-7, with TRBD2 matching 11 bases. The CDR3 consists of 16 residues. Unmatched junction bases numbered 12, after V lost 6 bases and J lost 2 bases. Germline-derived CDR1 and CDR2 are DFQATT and SNEGSKA (reference sequence).